The T cell receptor (beta chain) under discussion was sequenced for a study of blood T cell repertoires in COVID-19. This CDR3 contains 13 residues. Trimming pared 5 bases from V and 1 base from J, leaving 8 bases between. Germline V gives CDR1 SGHTA, CDR2 FQGNSA. Method: immunoSEQ multiplex PCR; TCRdb's copy keeps in-frame clones and lacks some. Of hundreds of thousands of clones listed, around four fifths were seen once; the top ten hold roughly 4.7%. This TCR derives from a woman in her 70s with acute or convalescent COVID-19. The chain joins TRBV7-2 to TRBJ1-1; D not resolved. The sequenced sample consisted of peripheral blood. The CDR3 region has the DNA TGTGCCAGCAGCCCCCGACAGAACACTGAAGCTTTCTTT. It specifies CASSPRQNTEAFF. Together with reference TRBV7-2 and TRBJ1-1, the CDR3 gives the full variable domain: GAGVSQSPSNKVTEKGKDVELRCDPISGHTALYWYRQSLGQGLEFLIYFQGNSAPDKSGLPSDRFSAERTGGSVSTLTIQRTQQEDSAVYLCASSPRQNTEAFFGQGTRLTVV.